This T cell receptor (beta chain) was profiled in a study of graft-versus-host responses after intestinal transplantation. Across the study: Recipients got multivisceral, liver-intestinal, or isolated intestinal transplants. Study results and caveats: Present in recipient marrow, GvH clones included some that appeared first in ileum or blood.

TCRdb's copy holds only in-frame clones and misses some; the assay was immunoSEQ multiplex PCR. Here the sample spans some 15,000 clones, 77% being singletons. CDR1 is SGHRS, CDR2 YFSETQ, per germline. The CDR3 consists of 16 residues. The junction had 10 bases not matched to a gene; V was cut back by 4 bases and J by 4 bases. Tissue processing of the graft released intraepithelial and lamina propria lymphocytes from it. Comment on this clone: The antigen is not known.

V usage is TRBV5-1 and J usage is TRBJ2-5; 10 bases agree with TRBD2. The origin of this receptor is a human patient who received an intestinal transplant, so some T cells may come from the graft donor. Source: ileum tissue, taken 27 days after intestinal transplant. CDR3 in DNA: TGCGCCAGCAGCCCACCTAGCGGGGGTGGAGGAGAGACCCAGTACTTC. Protein product: CASSPPSGGGGETQYF.